The clone carrying this T cell receptor beta chain was observed at least ten times. Its specificity is unknown. The CDR3 contains 14 residues. Germline CDR1 and CDR2: MDHEN and SYDVKM. The V gene lost 3 bases and the J gene lost 5 bases, with 13 bases spanning the gap. These data are taken from a study of regulatory T cells in long-lasting Graves disease. Overall study findings and caveats: There was favoring of TRBV28, TRBJ1-2 and TRBJ2-5 in persistent disease. Compared with new cases, persistent Graves' patients showed reduced TCR diversity. Sample size was small, which may have lowered accuracy. Newly diagnosed patients shared about 950 public clonotypes; persistent patients shared approximately 2,700.

TCR beta libraries were built with iRepertoire HTBI primers and Arm-PCR of CDR3 regions. One entry per CDR3 protein results from TCRdb running MiXCR on the multiplex PCR reads. Counted here are hundreds of thousands of distinct CDR3 sequences, roughly a sixth occurring once; the ten biggest clones make up around a fifth. The time point denotes: newly diagnosed GD, antithyroid drugs for less than 3 months. The TCR library was made from RNA that had been extracted from PBMCs in TRIzol. The TCR was taken from a female donor with Graves disease. The sequencing here drew on peripheral blood mononuclear cells (PBMCs), taken at new diagnosis, from a patient treated with antithyroid drugs. This rearrangement joins TRBV28 to TRBJ1-1, with D tentatively TRBD1 (6 bases). The chain's CDR3 is CASSLGTGSTEAFF. The DNA for the CDR3 is TGTGCCAGCAGTTTGGGAACAGGGAGTACTGAAGCTTTCTTT. Filled out from reference TRBV28 and TRBJ1-1, the complete variable domain reads DVKVTQSSRYLVKRTGEKVFLECVQDMDHENMFWYRQDPGLGLRLIYFSYDVKMKEKGDIPEGYSVSREKKERFSLILESASTNQTSMYLCASSLGTGSTEAFFGQGTRLTVV.